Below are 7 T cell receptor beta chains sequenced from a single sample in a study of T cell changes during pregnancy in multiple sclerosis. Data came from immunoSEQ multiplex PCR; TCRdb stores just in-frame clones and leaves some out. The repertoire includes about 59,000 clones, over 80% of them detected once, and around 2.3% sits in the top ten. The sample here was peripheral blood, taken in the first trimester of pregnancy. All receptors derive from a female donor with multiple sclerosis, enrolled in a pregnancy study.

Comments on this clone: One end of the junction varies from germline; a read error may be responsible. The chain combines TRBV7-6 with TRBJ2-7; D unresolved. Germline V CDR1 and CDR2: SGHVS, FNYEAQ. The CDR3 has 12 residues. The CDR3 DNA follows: TGTGCCAGCAGCTTAGATCTCTCCTCCCCCAGCTTC. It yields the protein CASSLDLSSPSF.

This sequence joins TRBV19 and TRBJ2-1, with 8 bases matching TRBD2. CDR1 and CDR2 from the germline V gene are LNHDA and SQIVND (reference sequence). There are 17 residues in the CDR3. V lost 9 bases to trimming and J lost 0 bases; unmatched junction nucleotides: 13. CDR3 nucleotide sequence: TGTGCCAGCAGACGGCTAGCGGGTGGGAGCTCCTACAATGAGCAGTTCTTC. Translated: CASRRLAGGSSYNEQFF.

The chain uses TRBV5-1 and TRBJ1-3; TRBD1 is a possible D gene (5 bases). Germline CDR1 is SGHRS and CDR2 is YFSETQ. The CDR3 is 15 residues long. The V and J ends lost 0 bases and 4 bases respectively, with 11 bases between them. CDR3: CASSLGSQGGNTIYF. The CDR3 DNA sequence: TGCGCCAGCAGCTTGGGAAGCCAGGGAGGAAACACCATATATTTT.

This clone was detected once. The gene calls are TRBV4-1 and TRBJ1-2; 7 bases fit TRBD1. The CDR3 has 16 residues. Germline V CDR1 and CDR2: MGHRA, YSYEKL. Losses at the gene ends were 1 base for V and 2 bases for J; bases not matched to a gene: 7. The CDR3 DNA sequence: TGCGCCAGCAGCCAAGGGAGGCACAGGGGAAACTATGGCTACACCTTC. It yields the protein CASSQGRHRGNYGYTF.

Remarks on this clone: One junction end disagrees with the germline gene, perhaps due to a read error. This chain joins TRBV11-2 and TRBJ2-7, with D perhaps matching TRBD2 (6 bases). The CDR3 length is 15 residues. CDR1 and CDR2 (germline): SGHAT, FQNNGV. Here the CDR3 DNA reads TGTGCCAGCAGGTTAGCCGGGGGAGCCCTCTACGAGCAGTACTTC. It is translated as CASRLAGGALYEQYF.

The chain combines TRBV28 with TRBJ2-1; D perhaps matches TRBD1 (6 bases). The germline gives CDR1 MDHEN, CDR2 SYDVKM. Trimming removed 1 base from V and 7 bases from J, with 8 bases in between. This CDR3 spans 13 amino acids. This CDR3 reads CASSLSGTNEQFF. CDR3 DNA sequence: TGTGCCAGCAGTTTATCCGGGACAAATGAGCAGTTCTTC.

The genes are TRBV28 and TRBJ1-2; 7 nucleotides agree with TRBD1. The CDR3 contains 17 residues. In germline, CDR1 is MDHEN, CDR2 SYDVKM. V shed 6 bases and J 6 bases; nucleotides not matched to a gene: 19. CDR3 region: CASRPTEQGSRSHGYTF. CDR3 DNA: TGTGCCAGCAGACCAACCGAACAGGGGTCCCGGTCGCATGGCTACACCTTC.